The present entry profiles one T cell receptor (beta chain) with its context. Regarding time point: patch test 3, about 24 weeks after DPC sensitization. Treatment noted: therapeutic diphenylcyclopropenone sensitization with weekly scalp DPC. This specimen comes from a study of human T cells and chemical hapten exposure. Germline CDR1 and CDR2: PRHDT and FYEKMQ (reference sequence). The CDR3 has 15 residues. The V gene lost 5 bases and the J gene lost 6 bases, with 17 bases spanning the gap. TCRdb re-called the RACE reads through MiXCR, storing one row per CDR3 protein. Of about 170,000 distinct CDR3 sequences listed, 28% were seen once; the top ten hold 2.1%.

This specimen was whole blood, taken in connection with sensitization to the hapten diphenylcyclopropenone (DPC). This chain joins TRBV13 and TRBJ2-1, with D possibly matching TRBD2 (5 bases). The source of this sequence is a woman aged 18-35 years with alopecia areata. Some clones in this sample may be carry-over from other donors' samples. The CDR3 sequence is CASSPSASSINEQFF. In DNA form, the CDR3 reads TGTGCCAGCAGCCCCTCGGCTAGCTCCATCAATGAGCAGTTCTTC.